A selection of T cell receptor beta chains follows, all from one sample in a study of cytomegalovirus exposure and HLA in healthy donors. Assay: immunoSEQ multiplex PCR; the TCRdb copy retains only in-frame clones and omits some. The sample lists about 190,000 clones, approximately 70% seen once, with less than 4% in the top ten. The sequencing input was PBMCs. These receptors all stem from a woman aged 30 to 39 in good health and CMV-seropositive. Each CDR3 is given with its conserved first and last residue. Each record gives: J gene, V gene, D gene, clone size, CDR3 protein, CDR3 DNA. D genes are given only for firm matches. Clone size appears in some rows only: once, few, many, or a class for an expanded clone.

j_call: TRBJ1-3; v_call: TRBV6-6; d_call: -; clone_size: -; cdr3_aa: CASRGGSGNTIYF; cdr3_nt: TGTGCCAGCAGGGGGGGATCTGGAAACACCATATATTTT
j_call: TRBJ1-1; v_call: TRBV4-1; d_call: -; clone_size: -; cdr3_aa: CASSKGPNTEAFF; cdr3_nt: TGCGCCAGCAGCAAGGGGCCGAACACTGAAGCTTTCTTT
j_call: TRBJ2-3; v_call: TRBV4-1; d_call: -; clone_size: few; cdr3_aa: CASGEAKSRPDTQYF; cdr3_nt: TGCGCCAGCGGAGAAGCTAAGTCGCGGCCAGATACGCAGTATTTT
j_call: TRBJ2-7; v_call: TRBV27; d_call: -; clone_size: few; cdr3_aa: CASSFGVSYEQYF; cdr3_nt: TGTGCCAGCAGTTTCGGGGTCTCCTACGAGCAGTACTTC
j_call: TRBJ2-1; v_call: TRBV16; d_call: -; clone_size: -; cdr3_aa: CASSLIQAANEQFF; cdr3_nt: TGTGCCAGCAGCCTGATCCAGGCTGCCAATGAGCAGTTCTTC
j_call: TRBJ2-6; v_call: TRBV18; d_call: TRBD1; clone_size: few; cdr3_aa: CASSPSTTGMGSGANVLTF; cdr3_nt: TGTGCCAGCTCACCAAGTACGACAGGGATGGGCTCCGGGGCCAACGTCCTGACTTTC
j_call: TRBJ2-7; v_call: TRBV5-1; d_call: TRBD2; clone_size: -; cdr3_aa: CASSSSTSRYEQYF; cdr3_nt: TGCGCCAGCAGCTCCTCGACTAGCCGCTACGAGCAGTACTTC
j_call: TRBJ2-1; v_call: TRBV20-1; d_call: TRBD1; clone_size: -; cdr3_aa: CSAGQADEQFF; cdr3_nt: TGCAGTGCTGGACAGGCCGATGAGCAGTTCTTC
j_call: TRBJ2-7; v_call: TRBV27; d_call: TRBD1; clone_size: -; cdr3_aa: CASSLGQGNEQYF; cdr3_nt: TGTGCCAGCAGTCTCGGACAGGGTAACGAGCAGTACTTC
j_call: TRBJ1-4; v_call: TRBV9; d_call: -; clone_size: few; cdr3_aa: CASSVDGNEKLFF; cdr3_nt: TGTGCCAGCAGCGTAGACGGGAACGAAAAACTGTTTTTT
j_call: TRBJ2-7; v_call: TRBV25-1; d_call: -; clone_size: -; cdr3_aa: CASSDSYEQYF; cdr3_nt: TGTGCCAGCAGTGACAGCTACGAGCAGTACTTC
j_call: TRBJ2-7; v_call: TRBV5-1; d_call: TRBD2; clone_size: -; cdr3_aa: CASSRGASGSNEQYF; cdr3_nt: TGCGCCAGCAGCCGGGGTGCTAGCGGGAGTAACGAGCAGTACTTC
j_call: TRBJ2-7; v_call: TRBV4-1; d_call: TRBD2; clone_size: -; cdr3_aa: CASSQEGGGVREQYF; cdr3_nt: TGCGCCAGCAGCCAAGAGGGCGGGGGGGTAAGAGAGCAGTACTTC
j_call: TRBJ1-1; v_call: TRBV12-5; d_call: TRBD1; clone_size: -; cdr3_aa: CASGLGQGSEAFF; cdr3_nt: TGTGCTAGTGGTCTCGGACAGGGCTCTGAAGCTTTCTTT
j_call: TRBJ2-7; v_call: TRBV2; d_call: TRBD1; clone_size: -; cdr3_aa: CASGGDRGRPYEQYF; cdr3_nt: TGTGCCAGCGGGGGGGACAGGGGGCGCCCCTACGAGCAGTACTTC
j_call: TRBJ1-1; v_call: TRBV28; d_call: TRBD1; clone_size: -; cdr3_aa: CASSLSGQGNTEAFF; cdr3_nt: TGTGCCAGCAGTTTGTCAGGACAGGGTAACACTGAAGCTTTCTTT
j_call: TRBJ1-5; v_call: TRBV5-6; d_call: -; clone_size: few; cdr3_aa: CASSPTGSNQPQHF; cdr3_nt: TGTGCCAGCAGTCCCACAGGGAGCAATCAGCCCCAGCATTTT
j_call: TRBJ1-2; v_call: TRBV27; d_call: -; clone_size: -; cdr3_aa: CASSPLANYGYTF; cdr3_nt: TGTGCCAGCAGTCCTCTAGCTAACTATGGCTACACCTTC
j_call: TRBJ1-6; v_call: TRBV19; d_call: -; clone_size: -; cdr3_aa: CASSIYSSYNSPLHF; cdr3_nt: TGTGCCAGTAGTATATACAGCTCCTATAATTCACCCCTCCACTTT
j_call: TRBJ2-7; v_call: TRBV27; d_call: TRBD1; clone_size: -; cdr3_aa: CASSRQGAEQYF; cdr3_nt: TGTGCCAGCAGCAGACAGGGGGCCGAGCAGTACTTC
j_call: TRBJ1-5; v_call: TRBV6-1; d_call: -; clone_size: few; cdr3_aa: CASSEHRERGNQPQHF; cdr3_nt: TGTGCCAGCAGTGAACACAGGGAGAGGGGCAATCAGCCCCAGCATTTT
j_call: TRBJ2-1; v_call: TRBV6-4; d_call: TRBD2; clone_size: -; cdr3_aa: CASSDSGGRSNEQFF; cdr3_nt: TGTGCCAGCAGTGACTCCGGCGGGAGGAGCAATGAGCAGTTCTTC
j_call: TRBJ1-5; v_call: TRBV6-1; d_call: -; clone_size: few; cdr3_aa: CATGPRGSNQPQHF; cdr3_nt: TGTGCCACCGGACCTCGGGGTAGCAATCAGCCCCAGCATTTT
j_call: TRBJ1-2; v_call: TRBV7-8; d_call: -; clone_size: -; cdr3_aa: CASSLQTERDYTF; cdr3_nt: TGTGCCAGCAGCTTACAGACGGAGAGGGACTACACCTTC
j_call: TRBJ1-4; v_call: TRBV28; d_call: -; clone_size: -; cdr3_aa: CASSPFNEKLFF; cdr3_nt: TGTGCCAGCAGCCCCTTTAATGAAAAACTGTTTTTT
j_call: TRBJ2-7; v_call: TRBV27; d_call: -; clone_size: few; cdr3_aa: CASSPEGSGKPYEQYF; cdr3_nt: TGTGCCAGCAGTCCAGAGGGTTCGGGAAAACCCTACGAGCAGTACTTC
j_call: TRBJ2-1; v_call: TRBV19; d_call: TRBD1; clone_size: once; cdr3_aa: CASSTHGQGATPVSYNEQFF; cdr3_nt: TGTGCCAGTAGTACCCACGGACAGGGGGCTACCCCCGTCTCCTACAATGAGCAGTTCTTC
j_call: TRBJ2-7; v_call: TRBV5-1; d_call: TRBD2; clone_size: few; cdr3_aa: CASRLSGGSYEQYF; cdr3_nt: TGCGCCAGCAGGTTATCGGGCGGGAGCTACGAGCAGTACTTC
j_call: TRBJ1-4; v_call: TRBV2; d_call: -; clone_size: few; cdr3_aa: CASSESRRQLYEKLFF; cdr3_nt: TGTGCCAGCAGTGAAAGTCGCAGGCAATTATACGAAAAACTGTTTTTT
j_call: TRBJ2-7; v_call: TRBV28; d_call: -; clone_size: -; cdr3_aa: CASSPQNEQYF; cdr3_nt: TGTGCCAGCAGCCCCCAAAACGAGCAGTACTTC
j_call: TRBJ2-7; v_call: TRBV9; d_call: -; clone_size: -; cdr3_aa: CASSAGGLREQYF; cdr3_nt: TGTGCCAGCAGCGCCGGGGGTCTACGGGAGCAGTACTTC
j_call: TRBJ2-7; v_call: TRBV20-1; d_call: TRBD1; clone_size: -; cdr3_aa: CSASGTGEQYF; cdr3_nt: TGCAGTGCTAGCGGGACAGGCGAGCAGTACTTC
j_call: TRBJ2-3; v_call: TRBV15; d_call: TRBD2; clone_size: -; cdr3_aa: CATSQYSGSKTDTQYF; cdr3_nt: TGTGCCACCAGCCAATATAGCGGGAGTAAGACAGATACGCAGTATTTT
j_call: TRBJ1-5; v_call: TRBV28; d_call: TRBD1; clone_size: -; cdr3_aa: CASSTRDRGFRPQHF; cdr3_nt: TGTGCCAGCAGTACCCGGGACAGGGGGTTTCGGCCCCAGCATTTT
j_call: TRBJ1-2; v_call: TRBV5-4; d_call: TRBD1; clone_size: -; cdr3_aa: CASSPGQGHYGYTF; cdr3_nt: TGTGCCAGCAGCCCCGGACAGGGGCACTATGGCTACACCTTC
j_call: TRBJ2-5; v_call: TRBV27; d_call: TRBD2; clone_size: -; cdr3_aa: CASSTGTSGTQETQYF; cdr3_nt: TGTGCCAGCAGCACCGGGACTAGCGGCACCCAGGAGACCCAGTACTTC
j_call: TRBJ2-7; v_call: TRBV27; d_call: TRBD2; clone_size: -; cdr3_aa: CASSPAPRLAEFLRSYEQYF; cdr3_nt: TGTGCCAGCAGTCCAGCCCCCCGACTAGCGGAGTTCCTTCGATCCTACGAGCAGTACTTC
j_call: TRBJ2-2; v_call: TRBV12-5; d_call: TRBD1; clone_size: -; cdr3_aa: CASGLAGTGMAGELFF; cdr3_nt: TGTGCTAGTGGTTTGGCCGGGACAGGGATGGCCGGGGAGCTGTTTTTT
j_call: TRBJ2-7; v_call: TRBV28; d_call: TRBD2; clone_size: -; cdr3_aa: CASSTLLAGINEQYF; cdr3_nt: TGTGCCAGCAGTACCCTCCTAGCGGGAATCAACGAGCAGTACTTC
j_call: TRBJ2-5; v_call: TRBV6-5; d_call: TRBD2; clone_size: -; cdr3_aa: CASSYEPGGSSETQYF; cdr3_nt: TGTGCCAGCAGTTACGAACCGGGAGGATCGAGTGAGACCCAGTACTTC
j_call: TRBJ1-4; v_call: TRBV2; d_call: TRBD1; clone_size: few; cdr3_aa: CAGTGGGEKLFF; cdr3_nt: TGTGCCGGAACAGGGGGAGGTGAAAAACTGTTTTTT
j_call: TRBJ1-2; v_call: TRBV7-6; d_call: -; clone_size: -; cdr3_aa: CASSPPVGIGDYGYTF; cdr3_nt: TGTGCCAGCAGCCCCCCGGTGGGTATAGGGGACTATGGCTACACCTTC
j_call: TRBJ2-2; v_call: TRBV11-2; d_call: TRBD2; clone_size: -; cdr3_aa: CASSLRLAGEVQRSGELFF; cdr3_nt: TGTGCCAGCAGCCTCAGACTAGCGGGAGAGGTACAGAGGTCCGGGGAGCTGTTTTTT
j_call: TRBJ2-3; v_call: TRBV27; d_call: TRBD2; clone_size: once; cdr3_aa: CASTPTSGGHTDTQYF; cdr3_nt: TGTGCCAGCACCCCGACTAGCGGGGGGCACACAGATACGCAGTATTTT
j_call: TRBJ2-7; v_call: TRBV6-5; d_call: TRBD1; clone_size: -; cdr3_aa: CASSHRQGYEQYF; cdr3_nt: TGTGCCAGCAGTCATCGACAGGGTTACGAGCAGTACTTC
j_call: TRBJ1-3; v_call: TRBV2; d_call: -; clone_size: -; cdr3_aa: CASSDGQGLSSGNTIYF; cdr3_nt: TGTGCCAGCAGTGACGGGCAGGGGTTGTCCTCTGGAAACACCATATATTTT
j_call: TRBJ2-1; v_call: TRBV5-1; d_call: -; clone_size: -; cdr3_aa: CASSLGGKETNEQFF; cdr3_nt: TGCGCCAGCAGCTTGGGCGGGAAGGAAACGAATGAGCAGTTCTTC
j_call: TRBJ2-1; v_call: TRBV5-1; d_call: -; clone_size: -; cdr3_aa: CASSLRRQAHNEQFF; cdr3_nt: TGCGCCAGCAGCTTGCGACGACAGGCGCACAATGAGCAGTTCTTC
j_call: TRBJ2-7; v_call: TRBV7-6; d_call: -; clone_size: -; cdr3_aa: CASSRLIVGSRSYEQYF; cdr3_nt: TGTGCCAGCAGCCGCCTCATTGTCGGGAGTCGATCCTACGAGCAGTACTTC
j_call: TRBJ2-2; v_call: TRBV4-2; d_call: -; clone_size: -; cdr3_aa: CASSQEGTTGELFF; cdr3_nt: TGTGCCAGCAGCCAAGAGGGCACCACCGGGGAGCTGTTTTTT
j_call: TRBJ1-1; v_call: TRBV6-5; d_call: -; clone_size: once; cdr3_aa: CASSYSKNTEAFF; cdr3_nt: TGTGCCAGCAGTTACTCCAAGAACACTGAAGCTTTCTTT
j_call: TRBJ1-2; v_call: TRBV10-3; d_call: -; clone_size: -; cdr3_aa: CAISETDSNYGYTF; cdr3_nt: TGTGCCATCAGTGAGACAGATTCTAACTATGGCTACACCTTC
j_call: TRBJ2-3; v_call: TRBV4-2; d_call: TRBD2; clone_size: -; cdr3_aa: CASSQDRTSGTLSTDTQYF; cdr3_nt: TGTGCCAGCAGCCAAGATAGAACTAGCGGGACCCTAAGCACAGATACGCAGTATTTT
j_call: TRBJ2-3; v_call: TRBV28; d_call: -; clone_size: -; cdr3_aa: CASRGGTSTDTQYF; cdr3_nt: TGTGCCAGCAGAGGCGGAACGAGCACAGATACGCAGTATTTT
j_call: TRBJ2-7; v_call: TRBV14; d_call: TRBD2; clone_size: few; cdr3_aa: CASSQVTSGIYEQYF; cdr3_nt: TGTGCCAGCAGCCAAGTGACTAGCGGGATTTACGAGCAGTACTTC
j_call: TRBJ2-7; v_call: TRBV27; d_call: TRBD2; clone_size: -; cdr3_aa: CASSLSGLEHYEQYF; cdr3_nt: TGTGCCAGCAGTTTATCGGGACTAGAACACTACGAGCAGTACTTC
j_call: TRBJ2-5; v_call: TRBV7-6; d_call: TRBD1; clone_size: -; cdr3_aa: CASSARDRQETQYF; cdr3_nt: TGTGCCAGCAGCGCGCGGGACAGGCAAGAGACCCAGTACTTC
j_call: TRBJ2-2; v_call: TRBV19; d_call: -; clone_size: few; cdr3_aa: CASRMSPNTGELFF; cdr3_nt: TGTGCCAGTAGAATGAGCCCGAACACCGGGGAGCTGTTTTTT
j_call: TRBJ2-3; v_call: TRBV19; d_call: -; clone_size: -; cdr3_aa: CASRPPGADTQYF; cdr3_nt: TGTGCCAGTAGGCCTCCGGGTGCAGATACGCAGTATTTT